Listed below are T cell receptor beta chains from one sample, sequenced in a study of blood T cell repertoires in COVID-19. Profiling relied on immunoSEQ multiplex PCR, and the TCRdb table lists in-frame clones only, not all of them. The sample has just under 85,000 clones, 80% to 90% seen once. The sequenced sample was peripheral blood. The source of these receptors is a woman in her fifties or sixties with acute or convalescent COVID-19. Both conserved end residues are part of each CDR3.

V gene	J gene	CDR3 protein
TRBV5-1	TRBJ1-1	CASSLEGVNTEAFF
TRBV7-9	TRBJ1-1	CASSFSQNTEAFF
TRBV5-1	TRBJ1-4	CASSLIQGGGEKLFF
TRBV30	TRBJ1-2	CAWSVLRQAGGGYTF
TRBV18	TRBJ1-5	CASSPAEWGAEPQHF
TRBV7-2	TRBJ1-2	CASSLDTANYGYTF
TRBV6-6	TRBJ2-7	CASRPIAGGSYEQYF
TRBV5-1	TRBJ2-1	CASSLETSGRQTYNEQFF
TRBV20-1	TRBJ2-3	CSASLADTQYF
TRBV5-1	TRBJ2-2	CASSLGAVGNTGELFF
TRBV5-1	TRBJ1-2	CASSPDRLNYGYTF
TRBV24-1	TRBJ2-1	CATSDLNPTTGYEQFF
TRBV5-6	TRBJ2-1	CASTPGPNNEQFF
TRBV4-3	TRBJ2-5	CASSQRGGDETQYF
TRBV6-5	TRBJ1-1	CASSPADRGATEAFF
TRBV5-6	TRBJ1-5	CASSLSQGIPQHF
TRBV5-6	TRBJ1-2	CASSLVQGQGTNYGYTF
TRBV9	TRBJ1-1	CASSVGIGLGNTEAFF
TRBV12-3/TRBV12-4	TRBJ2-7	CASSFGGSYEQYF
TRBV7-2	TRBJ2-3	CASSFQTDTQYF
TRBV5-1	TRBJ2-5	CASSLGQGPQETQYF
TRBV6-5	TRBJ1-2	CASSYRRQGAYGYTF
TRBV5-1	TRBJ1-1	CASSLEGTGTNTEAFF
TRBV4-1	TRBJ1-1	CASRSLGRPSLNTEAFF
TRBV6-8	TRBJ1-1	CASSYFGSSEAFF
TRBV29-1	TRBJ1-2	CSVEVVASYGYTF
TRBV5-6	TRBJ1-4	CASSLELRNEKLFF
TRBV6-5	TRBJ1-2	CASSYSGTGGDGYTF
TRBV4-2	TRBJ1-5	CASSSEGGQYNQPQHF
TRBV12-3/TRBV12-4	TRBJ1-1	CASSLWGVGAFF
TRBV7-9	TRBJ1-1	CASSFTGNTEAFF
TRBV29-1	TRBJ1-1	CSVGQGAYSFEAFF
TRBV6-5	TRBJ1-5	CASSSTGYSNQPQHF
TRBV2	TRBJ1-2	CASSLQGATNYGYTF
TRBV3-1/TRBV3-2	TRBJ1-1	CASSQVGGGTEAFF
TRBV3-1/TRBV3-2	TRBJ2-7	CASSQLAGGPFEQYF
TRBV7-9	TRBJ1-3	CASSPPQGSGNTIYF
TRBV7-8	TRBJ1-3	CASSSSGVGNTIYF
TRBV7-2	TRBJ1-5	CASSPQGNQPQHF
TRBV24-1	TRBJ2-2	CATSDLPRGADTGELFF
TRBV7-9	TRBJ2-2	CASSSGQGSPGELFF
TRBV11-2	TRBJ1-2	CASSNGQKGSGYTF
TRBV3-1/TRBV3-2	TRBJ2-7	CASSLSNRGYEQYF
TRBV9	TRBJ1-1	CASSVGYRTAKSMNTEAFF
TRBV6-5	TRBJ2-5	CASHKRAGEETQYF
TRBV2	TRBJ2-7	CASTGGGYEQYF
TRBV9	TRBJ2-3	CASSVALGTSEWGTDTQYF
TRBV29-1	TRBJ1-2	CSVELQGHGYTF
TRBV27	TRBJ2-5	CASSSYGTAWPQYF
TRBV5-5	TRBJ2-2	CASSWGTGVNTGELFF
TRBV19	TRBJ2-7	CASSPIGLAGGNEQYF
TRBV6-4	TRBJ1-2	CASSHGGTANYGYTF
TRBV10-3	TRBJ1-2	CAIRAGGFEDGYTF
TRBV7-9	TRBJ2-7	CASSRRTTLSYEQYF
TRBV30	TRBJ1-6	CAWNSGIPYNSPLHF